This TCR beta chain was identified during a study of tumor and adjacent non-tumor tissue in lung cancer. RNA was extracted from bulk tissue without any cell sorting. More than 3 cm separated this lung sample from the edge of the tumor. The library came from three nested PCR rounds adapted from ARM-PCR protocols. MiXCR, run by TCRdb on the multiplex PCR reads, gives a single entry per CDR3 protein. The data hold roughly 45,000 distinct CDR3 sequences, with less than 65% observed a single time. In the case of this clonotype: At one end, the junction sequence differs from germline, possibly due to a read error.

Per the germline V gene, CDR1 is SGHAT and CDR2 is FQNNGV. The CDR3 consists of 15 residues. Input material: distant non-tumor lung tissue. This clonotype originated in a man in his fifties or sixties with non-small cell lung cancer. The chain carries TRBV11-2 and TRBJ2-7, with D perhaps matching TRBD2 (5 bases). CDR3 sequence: CGSSLVGVSSYEQYF. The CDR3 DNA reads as TGTGGCAGCAGCTTAGTCGGGGTATCCTCCTACGAACAGTACTTC.